This TCR beta chain stems from a study of blood T cell repertoires in COVID-19. Trimming took off 0 bases at V and 4 bases at J, with 8 bases between the two ends. This CDR3 is built from 13 residues. Germline lookup yields CDR1 SGDLS and CDR2 YYNGEE. Cohorts were assigned according to the clinical history that participants reported. Sequencing was performed with immunoSEQ multiplex PCR; in TCRdb, only in-frame clones are kept and a portion is missing. The table has approximately 250,000 clones, around 90% seen once. This clone was detected only once. The sample comprised PBMCs or T cells enriched from blood (not recorded which). The V call is TRBV9, the J call TRBJ2-7; possibly TRBD2 for D (5 bases). The receptor was derived from a woman between 25 and 40 years old with acute COVID-19. As DNA, the CDR3 is TGTGCCAGCAGCGTAGATGAGGGTTACGAGCAGTACTTC. Its protein product is CASSVDEGYEQYF.